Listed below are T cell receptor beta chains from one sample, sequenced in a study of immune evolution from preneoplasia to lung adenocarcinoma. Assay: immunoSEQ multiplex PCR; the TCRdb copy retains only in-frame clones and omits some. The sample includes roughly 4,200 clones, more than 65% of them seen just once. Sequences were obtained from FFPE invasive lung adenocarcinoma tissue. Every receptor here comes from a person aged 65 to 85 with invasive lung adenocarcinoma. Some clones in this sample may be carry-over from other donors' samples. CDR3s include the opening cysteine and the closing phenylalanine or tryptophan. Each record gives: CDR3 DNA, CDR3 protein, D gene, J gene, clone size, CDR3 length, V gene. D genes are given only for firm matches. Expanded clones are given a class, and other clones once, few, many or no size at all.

DNA: TGTGCCAGTAGCCCGGACAGATCCTACGAGCAGTACTTC
CDR3: CASSPDRSYEQYF
D: .
J: TRBJ2-7
size: .
length: 13
V: TRBV19

DNA: TGCGCCAGCAGCCATCTAGCGGACAGCTCCTACAATGAGCAGTTCTTC
CDR3: CASSHLADSSYNEQFF
D: .
J: TRBJ2-1
size: .
length: 16
V: TRBV4-1

DNA: TGTGCCAGCACCCCTGGGACTAGCTCAAGGGAGCAGTTCTTC
CDR3: CASTPGTSSREQFF
D: TRBD2
J: TRBJ2-1
size: .
length: 14
V: TRBV7-2

DNA: TGTGCCAGCAGTGCGAGACCCCTCTACGAGCAGTACTTC
CDR3: CASSARPLYEQYF
D: .
J: TRBJ2-7
size: .
length: 13
V: TRBV27

DNA: TGTGCCAGCAGTTACACCCCAGGGTCTCCTGAAGCTTTCTTT
CDR3: CASSYTPGSPEAFF
D: .
J: TRBJ1-1
size: .
length: 14
V: TRBV6-5

DNA: TGTGCCAGCAGCGTACAGGTGGGAGAGACCCAGTACTTC
CDR3: CASSVQVGETQYF
D: .
J: TRBJ2-5
size: few
length: 13
V: TRBV9

DNA: TGTGCCAGCAGTGAACTAGCGGGAGCCAGCTCCTACAATGAGCAGTTCTTC
CDR3: CASSELAGASSYNEQFF
D: TRBD2
J: TRBJ2-1
size: once
length: 17
V: TRBV6-1

DNA: TGTGCCAGCAGTCCACAAGGGGCAGAGAATCAGCCCCAGCATTTT
CDR3: CASSPQGAENQPQHF
D: .
J: TRBJ1-5
size: .
length: 15
V: TRBV6-4

DNA: TGCGCCAGCAGCTTGGGGGCGGGAGAAAACAATGAGCAGTTCTTC
CDR3: CASSLGAGENNEQFF
D: TRBD2
J: TRBJ2-1
size: .
length: 15
V: TRBV5-1

DNA: TGTGCCTGGGGACAGGGGCAGGAGACCCAGTACTTC
CDR3: CAWGQGQETQYF
D: TRBD1
J: TRBJ2-5
size: .
length: 12
V: TRBV30

DNA: TGTGCCAGCAGCGGGACTAGCGGGAAAGGGGAGTATTTT
CDR3: CASSGTSGKGEYF
D: TRBD2
J: TRBJ2-3
size: .
length: 13
V: TRBV6-5

DNA: TGTGCCAGCAGTCCCGGCGAGAACACTGAAGCTTTCTTT
CDR3: CASSPGENTEAFF
D: .
J: TRBJ1-1
size: .
length: 13
V: TRBV6-6

DNA: TGTGCCTGGAGCGTTGGAAAGGATGGACGCAATGAGCAGTTCTTC
CDR3: CAWSVGKDGRNEQFF
D: .
J: TRBJ2-1
size: .
length: 15
V: TRBV30

DNA: TGTGCCAGCTCACCAGGCTTAAGCGCCCAAAAAGCTTTCTTT
CDR3: CASSPGLSAQKAFF
D: .
J: TRBJ1-1
size: .
length: 14
V: TRBV18

DNA: TGTGCCAGCAGTGACCCGGTCCAGGAGACCCAGTACTTC
CDR3: CASSDPVQETQYF
D: .
J: TRBJ2-5
size: few
length: 13
V: TRBV6-1

DNA: TGTGCCTGGAGTGTGGGGGGCGCCTTCGGCTACGAGCAGTACTTC
CDR3: CAWSVGGAFGYEQYF
D: .
J: TRBJ2-7
size: .
length: 15
V: TRBV30

DNA: TGTGCCAGCAGTTGGTCAGATACGCAGTATTTT
CDR3: CASSWSDTQYF
D: .
J: TRBJ2-3
size: .
length: 11
V: TRBV6-5

DNA: TGTGCCAGCAGTGTTACCGATGGCACTGAAGCTTTCTTT
CDR3: CASSVTDGTEAFF
D: .
J: TRBJ1-1
size: once
length: 13
V: TRBV2

DNA: TGTGCCAGTAGTACGACGGTGAATGAAAAACTGTTTTTT
CDR3: CASSTTVNEKLFF
D: .
J: TRBJ1-4
size: .
length: 13
V: TRBV19

DNA: TGTGCCAGCAGCTTAACCGGGACAGGGGCCTCCTACGAGCAGTACTTC
CDR3: CASSLTGTGASYEQYF
D: TRBD1
J: TRBJ2-7
size: .
length: 16
V: TRBV5-4

DNA: TGTGCCAGCAGCTTCCGGACAGGGGATACGCAGTATTTT
CDR3: CASSFRTGDTQYF
D: TRBD1
J: TRBJ2-3
size: few
length: 13
V: TRBV11-3

DNA: TGTGCCAGCAAGACCTCAGGGCCTGACTACAATGAGCAGTTCTTC
CDR3: CASKTSGPDYNEQFF
D: .
J: TRBJ2-1
size: .
length: 15
V: TRBV19

DNA: TGTGCCAGCTCACCACTTCCCGCCACAGCCACTGAAGCTTTCTTT
CDR3: CASSPLPATATEAFF
D: .
J: TRBJ1-1
size: .
length: 15
V: TRBV18

DNA: TGTGCCAGCAGCCTGGTGGGGGGAACCCAGTACTTC
CDR3: CASSLVGGTQYF
D: .
J: TRBJ2-5
size: .
length: 12
V: TRBV7-9

DNA: TGTGCCAGCGGGGGTAGCGGGAAGGTAGTCTCCTACAATGAGCAGTTCTTC
CDR3: CASGGSGKVVSYNEQFF
D: TRBD2
J: TRBJ2-1
size: few
length: 17
V: TRBV7-3

DNA: TGTGCCAGCAGTGACAGAGGGTTATGGGAAAAACTGTTTTTT
CDR3: CASSDRGLWEKLFF
D: .
J: TRBJ1-4
size: once
length: 14
V: TRBV2

DNA: TGTGCCAGCAGCTTTGAGAGTGAACCCGGGGAGCTGTTTTTT
CDR3: CASSFESEPGELFF
D: .
J: TRBJ2-2
size: once
length: 14
V: TRBV13

DNA: TGTGCCAGCAGCTTAGCCGCGGGAGTGGGAAACATTCAGTACTTC
CDR3: CASSLAAGVGNIQYF
D: TRBD2
J: TRBJ2-4
size: .
length: 15
V: TRBV7-6

DNA: TGTGCCTGGAGTAGGAGTCTAAGCACAGATACGCAGTATTTT
CDR3: CAWSRSLSTDTQYF
D: .
J: TRBJ2-3
size: .
length: 14
V: TRBV30

DNA: TGTGCCAGCAGCACCCGACTAGCGGGAAGGGAGACCCAGTACTTC
CDR3: CASSTRLAGRETQYF
D: TRBD2
J: TRBJ2-5
size: few
length: 15
V: TRBV7-8

DNA: TGCGCCAGCAGCTTGGGCTGGGGGGACACTGAAGCTTTCTTT
CDR3: CASSLGWGDTEAFF
D: .
J: TRBJ1-1
size: .
length: 14
V: TRBV5-1

DNA: TGTGCCAGCAGCTCCGTTACGGGACAACAAGAGACCCAGTACTTC
CDR3: CASSSVTGQQETQYF
D: .
J: TRBJ2-5
size: large
length: 15
V: TRBV7-9

DNA: TGCGCCAGCAGCCAAGATGAGGCCCCGAGCTCTGGGGCCAACGTCCTGACTTTC
CDR3: CASSQDEAPSSGANVLTF
D: .
J: TRBJ2-6
size: .
length: 18
V: TRBV4-1

DNA: TGTGCCAGCAGTTCTACAACCGGTTACTACGAGCAGTACTTC
CDR3: CASSSTTGYYEQYF
D: .
J: TRBJ2-7
size: once
length: 14
V: TRBV7-9

DNA: TGTGCCAGCAGCCCCCCCGGACAGGGTTTTAATACGCAGTATTTT
CDR3: CASSPPGQGFNTQYF
D: TRBD1
J: TRBJ2-3
size: .
length: 15
V: TRBV11-3

DNA: TGTGCCAGTAATCCGGGACAGAGAACCTACGAGCAGTACTTC
CDR3: CASNPGQRTYEQYF
D: TRBD1
J: TRBJ2-7
size: .
length: 14
V: TRBV19

DNA: TGTGCCAGCGGACTACGAATGACCGGGGAGCTGTTTTTT
CDR3: CASGLRMTGELFF
D: .
J: TRBJ2-2
size: .
length: 13
V: TRBV6-5

DNA: TGTGCCTGGAGTGTACAAAGGGGGTCTGGAAACACCATATATTTT
CDR3: CAWSVQRGSGNTIYF
D: .
J: TRBJ1-3
size: .
length: 15
V: TRBV30

DNA: TGTGCCAGCAGCCCAACTAGTCTCGAGCAGTACTTC
CDR3: CASSPTSLEQYF
D: .
J: TRBJ2-7
size: .
length: 12
V: TRBV6-1

DNA: TGTGCCAGCAGCGTAACTCCCCGGGGACAAGAGACCCAGTACTTC
CDR3: CASSVTPRGQETQYF
D: .
J: TRBJ2-5
size: .
length: 15
V: TRBV9

DNA: TGCGCCAGCAGTGGGACAGGAGAAAATCAGCCCCAGCATTTT
CDR3: CASSGTGENQPQHF
D: TRBD1
J: TRBJ1-5
size: .
length: 14
V: TRBV10-2

DNA: TGTGCCAGCAGCGAGGGACTAGCGGGATTCACCGGGGAGCTGTTTTTT
CDR3: CASSEGLAGFTGELFF
D: TRBD2
J: TRBJ2-2
size: .
length: 16
V: TRBV5-6

DNA: TGTGCCAGCAGCCCACAGTTCACCGGGGAGCTGTTTTTT
CDR3: CASSPQFTGELFF
D: .
J: TRBJ2-2
size: once
length: 13
V: TRBV14

DNA: TGTGCCAGCAGCTTTAGTCGGTCCAGGGGAAGGACAGATACGCAGTATTTT
CDR3: CASSFSRSRGRTDTQYF
D: .
J: TRBJ2-3
size: .
length: 17
V: TRBV11-2

DNA: TGTGCCAGCAGTTTAGAATTTGTAGGGACTAGCGACGACAATGAGCAGTTCTTC
CDR3: CASSLEFVGTSDDNEQFF
D: TRBD2
J: TRBJ2-1
size: .
length: 18
V: TRBV28

DNA: TGTGCCAGCAGCCAAGACTGGGGTATCCCCTACGAGCAGTACTTC
CDR3: CASSQDWGIPYEQYF
D: .
J: TRBJ2-7
size: .
length: 15
V: TRBV4-2

DNA: TGCGCCAGCAGCTCCACAGGGGACCGTGGCTACACCTTC
CDR3: CASSSTGDRGYTF
D: TRBD1
J: TRBJ1-2
size: .
length: 13
V: TRBV5-1

DNA: TGTGCCAGCAGTTCTAGCGGGAACCTCTACAATGAGCAGTTCTTC
CDR3: CASSSSGNLYNEQFF
D: TRBD2
J: TRBJ2-1
size: few
length: 15
V: TRBV28

DNA: TGTGCCACCCTAAAGATCGCCAACTATGGCTACACCTTC
CDR3: CATLKIANYGYTF
D: .
J: TRBJ1-2
size: .
length: 13
V: TRBV25-1

DNA: TGTGCCTGGAGTGGCCTGACAGGGGACAATTCACCCCTCCACTTT
CDR3: CAWSGLTGDNSPLHF
D: TRBD1
J: TRBJ1-6
size: .
length: 15
V: TRBV30

DNA: TGTGCCAGCAGTTCACAAGGGACAGGGAACTATGGCTACACCTTC
CDR3: CASSSQGTGNYGYTF
D: TRBD1
J: TRBJ1-2
size: .
length: 15
V: TRBV7-2

DNA: TGTGCCAGCAGTTTGGGCGGGGGGGAGTACTTC
CDR3: CASSLGGGEYF
D: TRBD2
J: TRBJ2-7
size: .
length: 11
V: TRBV28

DNA: TGTGCCAGTAGTACACCCCGGGGGGGCGAGGGTCAGCCCCAGCATTTT
CDR3: CASSTPRGGEGQPQHF
D: .
J: TRBJ1-5
size: .
length: 16
V: TRBV19

DNA: TGTGCCAGCAGCTACTCAGGCCAGGCCTCCAACGTCCTGACTTTC
CDR3: CASSYSGQASNVLTF
D: .
J: TRBJ2-6
size: .
length: 15
V: TRBV7-3

DNA: TGCGCCAGCAGAAGCAGGGGAATCACCCGGGATACGCAGTATTTT
CDR3: CASRSRGITRDTQYF
D: .
J: TRBJ2-3
size: .
length: 15
V: TRBV10-2

DNA: TGTGCCACCCGGTCCCCGGGCCGCACAGATACGCAGTATTTT
CDR3: CATRSPGRTDTQYF
D: .
J: TRBJ2-3
size: .
length: 14
V: TRBV6-5

DNA: TGTGCCAGCAGCCCCCTAGTACTCAATGAGCAGTTCTTC
CDR3: CASSPLVLNEQFF
D: .
J: TRBJ2-1
size: .
length: 13
V: TRBV7-3